Following are 26 T cell receptor beta chains from one sample sequenced in a study of T cells in Graves' hyperthyroidism and ophthalmopathy. TCR beta CDR3 regions were amplified from RNA. When the TCR CDR3 underwent first-round RT-PCR, the HTBI primer set was used. TCRdb ran MiXCR on the multiplex PCR reads and lists one entry per CDR3 protein. Among about 560,000 distinct CDR3 sequences, 16% were seen once, and the ten largest hold under 20%. Sequencing was performed on blood. The receptor source for this set is a woman aged 18-29 years with Graves' hyperthyroidism.

This clonotype was seen ten or more times. The chain employs TRBV4-3 and TRBJ2-7; D ambiguous. V was trimmed by 0 bases and J by 2 bases, leaving 8 bases between them. Germline loops: CDR1 LGHNA, CDR2 YSLEER. This CDR3 has 14 amino acids. CDR3 protein: CASSQDLGAYEQYF. The CDR3 DNA reads TGCGCCAGCAGCCAAGATCTTGGAGCCTACGAGCAGTACTTC.

As concerns this clonotype: A much larger clone differs from this one at a single base, so this may be a read error. The rearrangement uses TRBV6-1 and TRBJ2-1; D is perhaps TRBD2 (7 bases). Germline CDR1 and CDR2: MNHNS and SASEGT. Trimming pared 8 bases from V and 13 bases from J, leaving 18 bases between. The CDR3 extends over 12 amino acids. DNA for the CDR3: TGTGCCAGCGGGGGGGCGCGGGAGACCCAGTTCTTC. This sequence encodes CASGGARETQFF.

This clonotype has at least ten counts. CDR3 region: CSATGGGESEQYF. DNA for the CDR3: TGCAGTGCTACCGGGGGGGGGGAGAGCGAGCAGTACTTC. The chain joins TRBV20-1 to TRBJ2-7; 8 nucleotides match TRBD2. Trimming removed 4 bases from V and 6 bases from J; junction bases left unmatched: 8. This CDR3 spans 13 amino acids. Germline V gene sequence: CDR1 DFQATT, CDR2 SNEGSKA (reference sequence).

The V call is TRBV11-2, the J call TRBJ1-1; D call uncertain. V shed 3 bases and J shed 5 bases, with 10 bases lying between them. Germline assignment: CDR1 SGHAT and CDR2 FQNNGV. There are 13 residues in the CDR3. CDR3 residues: CASSFHPGTEAFF. The CDR3 coding sequence is TGTGCCAGCAGCTTTCACCCGGGGACTGAAGCTTTCTTT.

This clonotype has ten or more counts. The chain has TRBV12-3 or TRBV12-4 and TRBJ1-6, with D perhaps matching TRBD1 (5 bases). V shed 8 bases and J shed 13 bases, with 21 bases lying between them. CDR3 length equals 14 residues. The CDR3 loop is CASFDPAGGGPLHF. CDR3 coding DNA: TGTGCCAGCTTTGACCCGGCGGGGGGTGGTCCCCTCCACTTT.

In its sample, this clonotype was seen many times. The J gene is TRBJ2-3, the V gene TRBV4-2; no clear D. With 0 bases removed from V and 0 bases from J, the gap between germline ends came to 7 bases. CDR1 LGHNA and CDR2 YNFKEQ come from the germline V gene. This CDR3 region has 15 residues. The CDR3 coding sequence is TGTGCCAGCAGCCAAGATTTCGGGAGCACAGATACGCAGTATTTT. This sequence encodes CASSQDFGSTDTQYF.

This clonotype was counted between two and nine times. The chain links TRBV6-1 to TRBJ2-7, with D possibly TRBD1 on 6 matching bases. V was clipped by 2 bases and J by 4 bases, with 9 bases between them. The CDR3 runs to 13 residues. The germline CDR1 and CDR2 sequences are MNHNS and SASEGT. CDR3 region: CASSEYREYEQYF. CDR3 bases: TGTGCCAGCAGTGAATACAGGGAGTACGAGCAGTACTTC.

The gene calls are TRBV6-4 and TRBJ2-3; 7 positions agree with TRBD2. This CDR3 region has 14 residues. With V trimmed by 6 bases and J by 0 bases, 3 bases remained unmatched. Germline V gene lookup returns CDR1 MRHNA and CDR2 SNTAGT. CDR3 protein: CASSSGDSTDTQYF. CDR3 in DNA: TGTGCCAGCAGCAGCGGGGACAGCACAGATACGCAGTATTTT.

This clonotype was detected many times. The V and J genes are TRBV30 and TRBJ2-7; 7 nucleotides agree with TRBD2. The ends lost 0 bases at V and 7 bases at J; junction bases unmatched: 6. The CDR3 loop spans 13 amino acids. Germline CDR1 is GTSNPN and CDR2 is SVGIG (reference sequence). The CDR3 protein is CAWSVAGLREQYF. The CDR3 nucleotides read TGTGCCTGGAGTGTAGCGGGGCTACGGGAGCAGTACTTC.

The rearrangement uses TRBV3-1 and TRBJ2-1; 12 bases align to TRBD2. CDR3 length equals 16 residues. The V gene end was trimmed by 0 bases and the J gene end by 8 bases; junction bases not matched to a gene: 5. Germline V CDR1 and CDR2: LGHDT, YNNKEL (reference sequence). CDR3 in DNA: TGTGCCAGCAGCCAAGACGGACTAGCGGGAATCGATGAGCAGTTCTTC. Its translation: CASSQDGLAGIDEQFF.

This clonotype was counted many times. The chain has TRBV7-2 and TRBJ1-5; unclear D gene. The germline V gene has CDR1 SGHTA and CDR2 FQGNSA. The CDR3 totals 13 residues. Trimming took 0 bases from V and 6 from J, leaving 6 bases between them. The CDR3 reads CASSLASSQPQHF. The CDR3 DNA sequence: TGTGCCAGCAGCTTAGCGTCCAGTCAGCCCCAGCATTTT.

This clonotype was observed at least ten times. The V call is TRBV15, the J call TRBJ2-3, with 7 bases identical to TRBD1. The CDR3 covers 16 residues. V lost 0 bases, J lost 1 base, and 4 bases stayed unmatched. Germline CDR1 is LNHNV and CDR2 is YYDKDF (reference sequence). This CDR3 is CATSRDGDSRTDTQYF. In DNA form, the CDR3 reads TGTGCCACCAGCAGAGATGGGGACAGCCGCACAGATACGCAGTATTTT. Together with reference TRBV15 and TRBJ2-3, the CDR3 gives the full variable domain: DAMVIQNPRYQVTQFGKPVTLSCSQTLNHNVMYWYQQKSSQAPKLLFHYYDKDFNNEADTPDNFQSRRPNTSFCFLDIRSPGLGDTAMYLCATSRDGDSRTDTQYFGPGTRLTVL.

The gene calls are TRBV6-2 or TRBV6-3 and TRBJ2-7, with D unresolved. The CDR3 sequence is 14 residues long. Deletions cut 0 bases from V and 11 bases from J, with 17 bases between. Germline loops: CDR1 MNHEY, CDR2 SVGEGT. This chain's CDR3 is CASSYSEGPLGEYF. DNA for the CDR3: TGTGCCAGCAGTTACTCGGAAGGGCCCCTCGGCGAGTACTTC.

This clonotype has at least ten counts. CDR3 residues: CASSPQGNYGYTF. In nucleotides, the CDR3 is TGTGCCAGCTCACCGCAGGGAAACTATGGCTACACCTTC. This sequence joins TRBV18 and TRBJ1-2, with D maybe TRBD1 (5 bases). V was clipped by 3 bases and J by 2 bases, with 7 bases between them. Germline values: CDR1 KGHSH, CDR2 LQKENI. The CDR3 is made up of 13 amino acids. Looking up the rest from reference TRBV18 and TRBJ1-2 gives the full variable domain: NAGVMQNPRHLVRRRGQEARLRCSPMKGHSHVYWYRQLPEEGLKFMVYLQKENIIDESGMPKERFSAEFPKEGPSILRIQQVVRGDSAAYFCASSPQGNYGYTFGSGTRLTVV.

Worth noting for this clonotype: A much larger clone lies a single base off, so this may be a read error. The chain employs TRBV20-1 and TRBJ2-7; D is uncertain. The CDR3 loop spans 12 amino acids. Germline V gene sequence: CDR1 DFQATT, CDR2 SNEGSKA (reference sequence). CDR3 amino acids: CSARDWPYEPYF. The DNA of the CDR3 is TGCAGTGCTAGAGATTGGCCGTACGAGCCGTACTTC.

V usage is TRBV2 and J usage is TRBJ1-5, with TRBD1 matching 9 bases. Germline assignment: CDR1 SNHLY and CDR2 FYNNEI. The CDR3 is 16 amino acids. Germline trimming cut 2 bases from V and 6 bases from J; bases unmatched to any gene: 8. The CDR3 bases are TGTGCCAGCAGTGAAAGTCTGACAGGGGGTCGTCAGCCCCAGCATTTT. It is translated as CASSESLTGGRQPQHF.

The rearrangement uses TRBV6-1 and TRBJ2-7; tentatively, D is TRBD2 (5 bases). Germline V gene sequence: CDR1 MNHNS, CDR2 SASEGT. Trimming took 5 bases from V and 0 from J, leaving 17 bases between them. This CDR3 comprises 16 residues. CDR3 amino acids: CASSFGVVGDSYEQYF. DNA for the CDR3: TGTGCCAGCAGTTTCGGGGTCGTCGGGGACTCCTACGAGCAGTACTTC.

In regard to this clonotype: This may be a read error: a much more frequent sequence differs by one nucleotide. DNA for the CDR3: TGTGCCAGCAGTTTATTGAAGGGACTAGCGGGAGTTGGCAATGAGCGGTTCTTC. This sequence encodes CASSLLKGLAGVGNERFF. The chain uses TRBV28 and TRBJ2-1; 14 nucleotides match TRBD2. The CDR3 totals 18 residues. Germline values: CDR1 MDHEN, CDR2 SYDVKM.

This clonotype was seen repeatedly, ten times or more. This rearrangement joins TRBV5-1 to TRBJ1-2; 7 bases match TRBD1. Trimming at V came to 3 bases and at J to 5 bases, leaving 4 bases not matched to a gene. The CDR3 loop spans 13 amino acids. CDR1 is SGHRS, CDR2 YFSETQ, per germline. This CDR3 reads CASSYPGGYGYTF. The CDR3, as DNA: TGCGCCAGCAGCTATCCAGGGGGATATGGCTACACCTTC.

This clonotype showed up just a few times. The conserved phenylalanine or tryptophan normally closing the CDR3 is absent here, so this likely arose from a read error. The chain recombines TRBV2 with TRBJ1-5; TRBD1 agrees at 12 bases. Germline V lookup: CDR1 SNHLY, CDR2 FYNNEI. The CDR3 has 15 amino acids. Unmatched junction bases numbered 3, after V lost 5 bases and J lost 4 bases. The CDR3 region is CASSKGQGANQPQHL. DNA of the CDR3: TGTGCCAGCAGTAAGGGACAGGGGGCGAATCAGCCCCAGCATCTT.

With respect to this clonotype: One end of the junction varies from germline; a read error may be responsible. The chain uses TRBV2 and TRBJ1-5; D not certain. In germline, CDR1 is SNHLY, CDR2 FYNNEI. CDR3 length equals 12 residues. CDR3 DNA: TGTGCCGGCAGTGACCAAAATCAGCCCCAGCATTTT. This sequence encodes CAGSDQNQPQHF.

This clonotype was seen at least ten times. The V and J genes are TRBV20-1 and TRBJ2-5, with 8 bases lining up with TRBD2. Trimming took 0 bases from V and 2 from J; bases not matched to a gene: 8. The V gene's germline CDR1 is DFQATT and CDR2 SNEGSKA (reference sequence). The CDR3 is 16 amino acids. The CDR3 region is CSARDVRGGLQETQYF. The CDR3 region has the DNA TGCAGTGCTAGAGATGTTCGGGGGGGCTTACAAGAGACCCAGTACTTC.

This clonotype was seen at least ten times. The genes are TRBV18 and TRBJ2-3, with D possibly TRBD2 on 5 matching bases. This CDR3 is built from 13 residues. CDR1 is KGHSH and CDR2 is LQKENI in the germline V gene. The V and J ends lost 8 bases and 4 bases respectively, with 13 bases between them. CDR3 nucleotide sequence: TGTGCCAGCAGCAAACTAGTTTCAGATACGCAGTATTTT. It translates to CASSKLVSDTQYF.

Remarks on this clonotype: Germline and junction disagree at one end, which may indicate a read error. The rearrangement links TRBV19 to TRBJ1-1; tentatively, D is TRBD1 (6 bases). The CDR3 has 13 residues. Germline V gives CDR1 LNHDA, CDR2 SQIVND (reference sequence). The CDR3 DNA reads TGTGCCAGTATCGGACAGTCGAACACTGAAGCTTACTTT. Its protein product is CASIGQSNTEAYF.

The chain joins TRBV15 to TRBJ1-2; D not certain. Trimming pared 0 bases from V and 7 bases from J, leaving 12 bases between. The germline V gene encodes CDR1 LNHNV and CDR2 YYDKDF (reference sequence). This CDR3 contains 14 residues. CDR3 in DNA: TGTGCCACCAGCAGAGATGTAATGGATCGTGGCTACACCTTC. Protein product: CATSRDVMDRGYTF.

The sample holds a few counts of this clonotype. This chain joins TRBV14 and TRBJ2-3; TRBD2 agrees at 10 bases. With V trimmed by 8 bases and J by 2 bases, 19 bases remained unmatched. CDR1 and CDR2 from the germline V gene are SGHDN and FVKESK. This CDR3 is built from 19 residues. The CDR3 protein is CASRRLDGAGGKYTDTQYF. The DNA for the CDR3 is TGTGCCAGCCGTCGGTTGGACGGAGCGGGGGGGAAATACACAGATACGCAGTATTTT. Based on the CDR3 plus reference TRBV14 and TRBJ2-3, the full variable domain is EAGVTQFPSHSVIEKGQTVTLRCDPISGHDNLYWYRRVMGKEIKFLLHFVKESKQDESGMPNNRFLAERTGGTYSTLKVQPAELEDSGVYFCASRRLDGAGGKYTDTQYFGPGTRLTVL.